This TCR beta chain was sequenced for a study of blood T cell repertoires in COVID-19. Recruited during active infection, patients (from Seattle) were subsequently followed longitudinally. Profiled with immunoSEQ multiplex PCR; TCRdb holds only in-frame clones, not every one. The table includes some 390,000 clones, around 87% detected once. This sequence originates from an older woman with COVID-19, enrolled during active disease. Sequencing was carried out using peripheral blood.

The CDR3 nucleotides are TGTGCCAGCAGCCAAGATTTGCGTACGCAGTATTTT. This gives the protein CASSQDLRTQYF. This chain links TRBV3-1 (or the pseudogene TRBV3-2) with TRBJ2-3; D is unclear. The CDR3 is 12 amino acids. Germline assignment: CDR1 LGHDT and CDR2 YNNKEL (reference sequence). Trimming removed 0 bases from V and 8 bases from J, with 6 bases in between.